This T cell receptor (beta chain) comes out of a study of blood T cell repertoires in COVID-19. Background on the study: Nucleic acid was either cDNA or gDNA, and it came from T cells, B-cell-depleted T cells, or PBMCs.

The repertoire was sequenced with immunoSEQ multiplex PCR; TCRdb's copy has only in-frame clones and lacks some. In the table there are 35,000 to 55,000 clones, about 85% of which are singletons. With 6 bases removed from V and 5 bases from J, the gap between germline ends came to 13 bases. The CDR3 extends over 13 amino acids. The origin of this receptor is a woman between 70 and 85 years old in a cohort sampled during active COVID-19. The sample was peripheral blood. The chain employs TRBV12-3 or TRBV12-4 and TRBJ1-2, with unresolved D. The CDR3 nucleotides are TGTGCCAGCAGCCGCGGGGAGGCGTATGGCTACACCTTC. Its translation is CASSRGEAYGYTF.